This T cell receptor (beta chain) derives from a study of blood T cells in healthy people across ages. The total RNA that was extracted per sample amounted to at least 5.5 micrograms. In its sample, this clonotype was seen a few times. A second PCR, run for roughly 6 to 11 cycles, used a sample-barcoded 5' primer plus a J-beta primer mix. Through a template-switch adaptor with 12 random nucleotides, each cDNA molecule received a tag. TCRdb re-called the 5' RACE reads through MiXCR, storing one row per CDR3 protein. The data show fewer than 950,000 distinct CDR3 sequences, around half seen once. Sequencing input: blood. The TCR sequence derives from a man older than 75 in good health.

This chain's CDR3 is CASSFDRGWAKLFF. CDR3 DNA: TGTGCCAGCAGTTTTGACAGGGGGTGGGCAAAACTGTTTTTT. The gene calls are TRBV12-3 or TRBV12-4 and TRBJ1-4, with 9 bases fitting TRBD1. This CDR3 region has 14 residues. Trimming took 3 bases from V and 10 from J; bases not matched to a gene: 6.